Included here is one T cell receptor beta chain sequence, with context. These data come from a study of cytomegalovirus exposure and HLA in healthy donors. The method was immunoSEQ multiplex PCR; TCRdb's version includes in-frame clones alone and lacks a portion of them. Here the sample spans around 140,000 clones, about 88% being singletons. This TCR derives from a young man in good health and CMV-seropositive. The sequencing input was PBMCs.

CDR3 DNA sequence: TGCAGTGTACGGGGTAAGGCTGAAGCTTTCTTT. Its translation: CSVRGKAEAFF. The genes are TRBV20-1 and TRBJ1-1; D ambiguous. V lost 7 bases and J lost 6, with 12 bases in between. The germline gives CDR1 DFQATT, CDR2 SNEGSKA (reference sequence). This CDR3 is built from 11 residues.